This TCR beta chain was sequenced in a study of T cells expressing NK-cell markers. Background on the study: Sorted T-cell subsets CD3+CD56+NKG2C+, CD3+CD56+NKG2C- and CD3+CD56-NKG2C+ were TCR beta-sequenced. Notes on the study in general: HCMV specificity of the expanded NKG2C+ T cell clones stayed unclear.

For this clonotype: Its antigen is not identified.

The CDR3 consists of 16 residues. The V gene's germline CDR1 is KGHSH and CDR2 LQKENI. Making the TCR beta cDNA relied on 5'RACE template switching with UMIs. Using the 5' RACE reads, TCRdb records one entry per CDR3 protein without DNA. Its table records 440,000 or so distinct CDR3 sequences. The sequencing input was blood T cells: a sorted CD56 or NKG2C T cell subset, CD4+ or CD8+ T cells, or bulk PBMC T cells (not recorded which). The receptor's source is a woman aged 18-70 years in good health. The rearrangement links TRBV18 to TRBJ2-5; no DNA is available, so the TRBD2 call from TCRdb remains unchecked. CDR3: CASSPITSGSRETQYF.